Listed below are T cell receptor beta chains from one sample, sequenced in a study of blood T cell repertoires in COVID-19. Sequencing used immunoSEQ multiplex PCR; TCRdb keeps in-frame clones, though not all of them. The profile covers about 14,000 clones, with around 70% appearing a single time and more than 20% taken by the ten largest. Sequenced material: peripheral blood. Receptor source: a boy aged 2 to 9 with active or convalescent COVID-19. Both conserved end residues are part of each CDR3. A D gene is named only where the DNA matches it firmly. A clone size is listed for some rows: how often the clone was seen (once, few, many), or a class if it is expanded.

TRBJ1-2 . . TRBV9 TGTGCCAGCAGCGTAGTTGGGGGCGGCTACACCTTC CASSVVGGGYTF
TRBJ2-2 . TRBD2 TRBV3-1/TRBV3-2 TGTGCCAGCAGCCAGCGGGAGGGCCCCGGGGAGCTGTTTTTT CASSQREGPGELFF
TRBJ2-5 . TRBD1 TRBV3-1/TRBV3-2 TGTGCCAGCAGCCCTCGGGACAGACCCCAAGAGACCCAGTACTTC CASSPRDRPQETQYF
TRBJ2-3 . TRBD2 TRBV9 TGTGCCAGCAGCGTTCGACCGACCGGGGGGGCCACAGATACGCAGTATTTT CASSVRPTGGATDTQYF
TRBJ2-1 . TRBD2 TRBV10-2 TGCGCCAGCTCCTTTTTGGAGCGGGAGGGCAATGAGCAGTTCTTC CASSFLEREGNEQFF
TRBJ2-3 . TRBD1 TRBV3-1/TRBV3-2 TGTGCCAGCAGCCATGTCCCTGACAGGGGTCTGAGCACAGATACGCAGTATTTT CASSHVPDRGLSTDTQYF
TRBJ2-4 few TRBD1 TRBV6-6 TGTGCCAGCACCCCCGGACAGGGCCAAAACATTCAGTACTTC CASTPGQGQNIQYF
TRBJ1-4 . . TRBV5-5 TGTGCCAGCAGCTTAGCCCGGGGGACTAATGAAAAACTGTTTTTT CASSLARGTNEKLFF
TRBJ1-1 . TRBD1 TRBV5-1 TGCGCCAGCAGCCCACAGGGGAACACGCGCAGAGGTGAAGCTTTCTTT CASSPQGNTRRGEAFF
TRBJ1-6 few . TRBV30 TGTGCCTGGAGTCACAACACCAATTCACCCCTCCACTTT CAWSHNTNSPLHF
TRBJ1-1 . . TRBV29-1 TGCAGCGTTGAAGGCAGTATCTTGAACACTGAAGCTTTCTTT CSVEGSILNTEAFF